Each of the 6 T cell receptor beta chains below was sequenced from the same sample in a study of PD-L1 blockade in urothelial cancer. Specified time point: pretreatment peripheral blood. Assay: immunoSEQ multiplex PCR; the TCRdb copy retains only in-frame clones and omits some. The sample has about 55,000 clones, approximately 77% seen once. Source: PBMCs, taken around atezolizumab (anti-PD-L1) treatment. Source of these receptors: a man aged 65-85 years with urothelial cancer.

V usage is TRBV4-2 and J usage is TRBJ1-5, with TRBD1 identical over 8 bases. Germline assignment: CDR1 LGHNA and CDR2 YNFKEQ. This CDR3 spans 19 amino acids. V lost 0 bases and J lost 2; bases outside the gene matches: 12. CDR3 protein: CASSQDIDPTGVGNQPQHF. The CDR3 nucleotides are TGTGCCAGCAGCCAAGATATAGACCCGACAGGGGTAGGCAATCAGCCCCAGCATTTT.

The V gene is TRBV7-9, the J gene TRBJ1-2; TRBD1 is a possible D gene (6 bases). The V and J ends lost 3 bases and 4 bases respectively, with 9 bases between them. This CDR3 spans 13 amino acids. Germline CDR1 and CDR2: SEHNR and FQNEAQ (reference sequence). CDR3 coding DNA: TGTGCCAGCAGCTTTGGGGGCAGCTATGGCTACACCTTC. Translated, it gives CASSFGGSYGYTF.

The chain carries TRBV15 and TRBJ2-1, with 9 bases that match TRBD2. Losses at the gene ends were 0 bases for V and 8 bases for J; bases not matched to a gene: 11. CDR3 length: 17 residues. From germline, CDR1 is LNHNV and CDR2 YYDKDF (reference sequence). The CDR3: CATSRDSGGRANDEQFF. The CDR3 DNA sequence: TGTGCCACCAGCAGAGATTCTGGCGGGAGGGCCAACGATGAGCAGTTCTTC.

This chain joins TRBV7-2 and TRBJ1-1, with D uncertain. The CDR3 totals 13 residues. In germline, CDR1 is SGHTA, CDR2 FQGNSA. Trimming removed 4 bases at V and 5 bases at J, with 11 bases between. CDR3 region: CASSSRVLTEAFF. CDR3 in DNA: TGTGCCAGCAGCTCCCGGGTTTTGACTGAAGCTTTCTTT.

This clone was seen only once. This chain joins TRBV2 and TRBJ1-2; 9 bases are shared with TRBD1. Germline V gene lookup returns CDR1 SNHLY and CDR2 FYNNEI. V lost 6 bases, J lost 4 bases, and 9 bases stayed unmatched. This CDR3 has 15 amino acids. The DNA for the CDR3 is TGTGCCAGCAGCGAGGACAGGGGAAGGGCCTATGGCTACACCTTC. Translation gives CASSEDRGRAYGYTF.

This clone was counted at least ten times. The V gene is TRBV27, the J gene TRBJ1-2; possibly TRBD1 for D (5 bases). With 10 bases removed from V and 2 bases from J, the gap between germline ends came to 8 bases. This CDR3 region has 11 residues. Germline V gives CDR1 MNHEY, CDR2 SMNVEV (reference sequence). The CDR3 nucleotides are TGTGCCACCAGACAGAACTATGGCTACACCTTC. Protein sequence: CATRQNYGYTF.